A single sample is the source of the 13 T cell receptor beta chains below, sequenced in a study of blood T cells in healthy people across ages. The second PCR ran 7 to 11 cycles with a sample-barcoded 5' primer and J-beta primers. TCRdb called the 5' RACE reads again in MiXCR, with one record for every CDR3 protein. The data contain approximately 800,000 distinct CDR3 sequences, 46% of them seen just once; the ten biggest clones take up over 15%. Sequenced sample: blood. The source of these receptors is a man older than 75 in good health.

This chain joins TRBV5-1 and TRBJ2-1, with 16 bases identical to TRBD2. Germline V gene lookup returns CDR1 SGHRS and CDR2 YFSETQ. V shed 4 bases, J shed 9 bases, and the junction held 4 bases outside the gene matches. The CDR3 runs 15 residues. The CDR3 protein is CASSAGTSGRGEQFF. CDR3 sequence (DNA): TGCGCCAGCAGCGCCGGGACTAGCGGGAGGGGTGAGCAGTTCTTC.

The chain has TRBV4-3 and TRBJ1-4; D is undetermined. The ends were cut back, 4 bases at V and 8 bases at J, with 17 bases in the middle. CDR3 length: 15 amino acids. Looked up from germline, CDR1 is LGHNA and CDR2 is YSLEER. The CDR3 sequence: CASSLGLRSNEKLFF. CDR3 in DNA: TGCGCCAGCAGCCTAGGGCTGAGGTCAAACGAAAAACTGTTTTTT.

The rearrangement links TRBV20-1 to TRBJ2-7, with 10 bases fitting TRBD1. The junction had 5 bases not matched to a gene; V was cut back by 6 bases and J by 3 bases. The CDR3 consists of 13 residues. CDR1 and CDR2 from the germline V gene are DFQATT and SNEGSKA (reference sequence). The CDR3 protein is CSARWDRGYEQYF. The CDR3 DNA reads TGCAGTGCCAGGTGGGACAGGGGCTACGAGCAGTACTTC.

CDR3 sequence reads: CAGRPGDDYGYTF. The CDR3 bases are TGCGCCGGCCGCCCAGGTGACGACTATGGCTACACCTTC. V usage is TRBV5-1 and J usage is TRBJ1-2; no firm D call. Germline loops: CDR1 SGHRS, CDR2 YFSETQ. This CDR3 contains 13 residues. Between the trimmed V and J ends, which lost 10 bases and 3 bases, there was a span of 16 bases. The full variable domain, rest sourced from reference TRBV5-1 and TRBJ1-2, is KAGVTQTPRYLIKTRGQQVTLSCSPISGHRSVSWYQQTPGQGLQFLFEYFSETQRNKGNFPGRFSGRQFSNSRSEMNVSTLELGDSALYLCAGRPGDDYGYTFGSGTRLTVV.

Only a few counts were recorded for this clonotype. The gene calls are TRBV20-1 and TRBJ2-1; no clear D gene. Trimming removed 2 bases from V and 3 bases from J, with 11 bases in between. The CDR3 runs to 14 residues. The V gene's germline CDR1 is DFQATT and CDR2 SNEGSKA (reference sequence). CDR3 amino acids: CSARSWADYNEQFF. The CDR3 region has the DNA TGCAGTGCTAGAAGTTGGGCTGACTACAATGAGCAGTTCTTC.

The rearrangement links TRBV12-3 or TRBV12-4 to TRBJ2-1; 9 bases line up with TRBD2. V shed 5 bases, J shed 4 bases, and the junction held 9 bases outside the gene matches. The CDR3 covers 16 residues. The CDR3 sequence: CASSPGVAGVYNEQFF. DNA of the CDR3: TGTGCCAGCAGTCCAGGGGTAGCGGGAGTTTACAATGAGCAGTTCTTC.

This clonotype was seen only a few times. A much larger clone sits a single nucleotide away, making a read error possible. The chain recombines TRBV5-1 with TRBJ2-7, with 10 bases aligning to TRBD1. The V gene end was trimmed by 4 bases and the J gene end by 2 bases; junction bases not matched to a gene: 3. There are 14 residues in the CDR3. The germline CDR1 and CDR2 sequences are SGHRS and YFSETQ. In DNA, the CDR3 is TGCGCCAGCAGCGTGGGACAGGGGCCCTACGAGCAGTACTTC. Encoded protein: CASSVGQGPYEQYF.

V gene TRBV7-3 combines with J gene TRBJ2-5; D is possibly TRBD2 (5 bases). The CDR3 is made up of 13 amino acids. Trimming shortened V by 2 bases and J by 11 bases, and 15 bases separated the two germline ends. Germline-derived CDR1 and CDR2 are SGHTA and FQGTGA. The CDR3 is CASSLGSLNEQYF. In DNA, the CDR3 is TGTGCCAGCAGCTTAGGGAGCCTCAATGAGCAGTACTTC.

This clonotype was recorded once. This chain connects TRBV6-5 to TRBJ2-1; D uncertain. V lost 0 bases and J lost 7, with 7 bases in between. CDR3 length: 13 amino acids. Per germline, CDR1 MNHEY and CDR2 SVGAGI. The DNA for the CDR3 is TGTGCCAGCAGTTACTCGCTAGGGAATGAGCAGTTCTTC. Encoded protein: CASSYSLGNEQFF.

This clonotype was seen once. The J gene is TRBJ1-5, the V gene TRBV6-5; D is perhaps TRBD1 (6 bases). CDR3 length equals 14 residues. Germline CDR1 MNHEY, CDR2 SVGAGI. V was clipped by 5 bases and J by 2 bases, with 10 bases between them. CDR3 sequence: CASSTGTRNQPQHF. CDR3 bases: TGTGCCAGCAGTACCGGGACACGCAATCAGCCCCAGCATTTT.

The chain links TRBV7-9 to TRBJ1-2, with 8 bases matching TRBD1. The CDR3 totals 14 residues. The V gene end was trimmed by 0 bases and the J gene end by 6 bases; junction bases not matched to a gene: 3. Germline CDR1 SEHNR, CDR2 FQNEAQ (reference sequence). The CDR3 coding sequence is TGTGCCAGCAGCTTAGCGCGGACAGGGAATGGCTACACCTTC. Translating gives CASSLARTGNGYTF. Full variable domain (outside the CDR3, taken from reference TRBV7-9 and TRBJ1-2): DTGVSQNPRHKITKRGQNVTFRCDPISEHNRLYWYRQTLGQGPEFLTYFQNEAQLEKSRLLSDRFSAERPKGSFSTLEIQRTEQGDSAMYLCASSLARTGNGYTFGSGTRLTVV.

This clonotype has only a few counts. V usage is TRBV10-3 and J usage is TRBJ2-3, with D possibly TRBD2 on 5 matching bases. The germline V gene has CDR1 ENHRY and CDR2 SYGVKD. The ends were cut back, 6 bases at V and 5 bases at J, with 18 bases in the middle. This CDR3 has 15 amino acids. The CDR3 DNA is TGTGCCATCAGGGGTAGCGCCCCGTTGGGAGATACGCAGTATTTT. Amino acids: CAIRGSAPLGDTQYF.

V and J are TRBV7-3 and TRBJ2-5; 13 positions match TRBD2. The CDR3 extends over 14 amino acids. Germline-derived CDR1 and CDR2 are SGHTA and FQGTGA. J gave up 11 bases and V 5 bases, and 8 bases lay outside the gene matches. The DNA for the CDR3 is TGTGCCAGCAGCACGACTAGCGGGGGGAATGAGCAGTACTTC. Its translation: CASSTTSGGNEQYF.